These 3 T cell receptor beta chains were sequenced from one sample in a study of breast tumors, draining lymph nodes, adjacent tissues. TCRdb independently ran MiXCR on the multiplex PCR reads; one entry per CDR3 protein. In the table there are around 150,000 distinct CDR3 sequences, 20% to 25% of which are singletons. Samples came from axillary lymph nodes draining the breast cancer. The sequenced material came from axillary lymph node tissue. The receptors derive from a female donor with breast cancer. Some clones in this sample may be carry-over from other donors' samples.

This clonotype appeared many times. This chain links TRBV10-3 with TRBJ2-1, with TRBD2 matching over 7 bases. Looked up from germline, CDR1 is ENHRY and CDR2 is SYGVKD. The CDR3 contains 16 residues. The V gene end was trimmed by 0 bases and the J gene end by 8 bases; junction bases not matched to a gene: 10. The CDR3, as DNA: TGTGCCATCAGTGAGTCGACTGGCGGGAGAGGAGATGAGCAGTTCTTC. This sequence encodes CAISESTGGRGDEQFF.

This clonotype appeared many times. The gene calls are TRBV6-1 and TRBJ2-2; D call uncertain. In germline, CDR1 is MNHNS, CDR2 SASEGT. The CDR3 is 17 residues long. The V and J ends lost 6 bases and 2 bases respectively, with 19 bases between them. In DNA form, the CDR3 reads TGTGCCAGCAGCGCCTTGTGGTCAGAGGTCAACACCGGGGAGCTGTTTTTT. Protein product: CASSALWSEVNTGELFF.

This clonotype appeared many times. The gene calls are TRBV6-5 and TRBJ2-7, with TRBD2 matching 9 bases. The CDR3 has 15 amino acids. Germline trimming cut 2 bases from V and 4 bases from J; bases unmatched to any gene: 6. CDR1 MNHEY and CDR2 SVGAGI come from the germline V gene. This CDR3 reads CASSYRAGGGYEQYF. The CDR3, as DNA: TGTGCCAGCAGTTACCGAGCGGGAGGTGGGTACGAGCAGTACTTC.